Below, 27 T cell receptor beta chains from the same sample are listed, as sequenced in a study of blood T cell repertoires in COVID-19 (TCRdb year 2020). Library construction relied on the immunoSEQ multiplex PCR assay. Sourced from immuneACCESS, this table was stored by TCRdb with only in-frame sequences that have V and J called. A share of the clones is absent; for the studies checked, an unresolved V gene accounts for under half, and the remainder has no known explanation. Within this sample are tens of thousands of clones, with around 86% of them counted one time only. 13% to 15% of the sample lies in the top ten. The sequenced sample consisted of peripheral blood. All receptors come from a human donor with acute or convalescent COVID-19. The donor label of this sample is uncertain.

The chain links TRBV11-3 to TRBJ2-5; 10 positions match TRBD1. The CDR3 extends over 15 amino acids. The germline V gene encodes CDR1 SGHNT and CDR2 YENEEA. Trimming took 5 bases from V and 1 from J; bases not matched to a gene: 4. Here the CDR3 DNA reads TGTGCCAGCAGCCCGGGACAGGGGCCCCAAGAGACCCAGTACTTC. Its protein product is CASSPGQGPQETQYF.

The V call is TRBV2, the J call TRBJ2-7; D not certain. Germline-derived CDR1 and CDR2 are SNHLY and FYNNEI. Trimming cost V 0 bases and J 4 bases, with 10 bases left between them. The CDR3 is 14 amino acids. The chain's CDR3 is CASSEAPTVYEQYF. The CDR3 region has the DNA TGTGCCAGCAGTGAAGCGCCCACAGTATACGAGCAGTACTTC. Full variable domain (remainder filled in from reference TRBV2 and TRBJ2-7): EPEVTQTPSHQVTQMGQEVILRCVPISNHLYFYWYRQILGQKVEFLVSFYNNEISEKSEIFDDQFSVERPDGSNFTLKIRSTKLEDSAMYFCASSEAPTVYEQYFGPGTRLTVT.

This rearrangement joins TRBV5-4 to TRBJ1-1; 7 bases agree with TRBD1. Losses at the gene ends were 4 bases for V and 7 bases for J; bases not matched to a gene: 7. The CDR3 length is 13 residues. Germline V CDR1 and CDR2: SGHNT, YYREEE (reference sequence). The CDR3 reads CASSHNRGSEAFF. CDR3 DNA sequence: TGTGCCAGCAGCCATAACAGGGGAAGTGAAGCTTTCTTT.

In this sample, this clone turned up a few times. The genes are TRBV24-1 and TRBJ2-1; possible D gene TRBD2, 7 bases. Trimming took 9 bases from V and 7 from J, leaving 15 bases between them. The CDR3 sequence is 13 residues long. Germline loops: CDR1 KGHDR, CDR2 SFDVKD. For the CDR3, the DNA is TGTGCCACCGAGGGAGGGGGTACGAATGAGCAGTTCTTC. Amino acids: CATEGGGTNEQFF.

This rearrangement joins TRBV3-1 (or the pseudogene TRBV3-2) to TRBJ1-2; 9 bases map to TRBD1. The trim removed 5 bases at V and 5 bases at J, leaving 9 bases unmatched. Germline assignment: CDR1 LGHDT and CDR2 YNNKEL (reference sequence). This CDR3 contains 15 residues. In nucleotides, the CDR3 is TGTGCCAGCAGCGCCACAGGGGGCGTCGGGTATGGCTACACCTTC. Its protein is CASSATGGVGYGYTF.

The CDR3, as DNA: TGCGCCAGCAGCCAAGATCGGGCAGGGTTTACCGGGGAGCTGTTTTTT. As protein: CASSQDRAGFTGELFF. The chain joins TRBV4-3 to TRBJ2-2, with D possibly being TRBD1 (5 bases). Between the trimmed V and J ends, which lost 0 bases and 5 bases, there was a span of 13 bases. Germline lookup yields CDR1 LGHNA and CDR2 YSLEER. The CDR3 runs 16 residues.

The chain carries TRBV7-2 and TRBJ2-3; D unclear. Between the trimmed V and J ends, which lost 2 bases and 0 bases, there was a span of 9 bases. CDR3 length: 15 amino acids. Germline V gene sequence: CDR1 SGHTA, CDR2 FQGNSA. DNA of the CDR3: TGTGCCAGCAGCTTATGGGCAGGAAGCACAGATACGCAGTATTTT. Protein: CASSLWAGSTDTQYF.

The J gene is TRBJ1-1, the V gene TRBV7-2; the match to TRBD1 covers 10 bases. The CDR3 spans 14 residues. Germline lookup yields CDR1 SGHTA and CDR2 FQGNSA. The trim removed 4 bases at V and 8 bases at J, leaving 7 bases unmatched. The CDR3 DNA is TGTGCCAGCAGCTCGGGGGGACAGGGGACCGAAGCTTTCTTT. Protein product: CASSSGGQGTEAFF.

The chain has TRBV5-6 and TRBJ1-3, with 8 bases identical to TRBD1. Germline V CDR1 and CDR2: SGHDT, YYEEEE. This CDR3 contains 14 residues. The V and J ends lost 2 bases and 8 bases, in that order; junction bases with no gene match: 6. The CDR3 region has the DNA TGTGCCAGCAGCTTACAGGGGGTGGCGGACACCATATATTTT. Its translation: CASSLQGVADTIYF.

The V call is TRBV2, the J call TRBJ1-5; D is possibly TRBD1 (6 bases). V was trimmed by 1 base and J by 7 bases, leaving 17 bases between them. CDR1 is SNHLY and CDR2 is FYNNEI in the germline V gene. The CDR3 totals 16 residues. CDR3 residues: CASSEGGLGARQPQHF. CDR3 coding DNA: TGTGCCAGCAGTGAAGGGGGGTTGGGGGCGAGGCAGCCCCAGCATTTT.

There are a few counts of this clone. V gene TRBV27 combines with J gene TRBJ1-1; D uncertain. From germline, CDR1 is MNHEY and CDR2 SMNVEV (reference sequence). The CDR3 covers 14 residues. Trimming pared 6 bases from V and 1 base from J, leaving 12 bases between. The chain's CDR3 is CASSSPGRNTEAFF. The CDR3 DNA reads as TGTGCCAGCAGCTCCCCCGGGAGGAACACTGAAGCTTTCTTT.

The J gene is TRBJ2-3, the V gene TRBV10-3; D perhaps matches TRBD2 (5 bases). This CDR3 has 16 amino acids. Trimming removed 2 bases at V and 0 bases at J, with 12 bases between. Germline values: CDR1 ENHRY, CDR2 SYGVKD. CDR3 sequence: CAISESGPFSTDTQYF. As DNA, the CDR3 is TGTGCCATCAGTGAGAGCGGACCATTCAGCACAGATACGCAGTATTTT.

CDR3 region: CASSLAGALGSYNEQFF. In DNA form, the CDR3 reads TGTGCCAGCAGCTTGGCAGGGGCCCTTGGCTCCTACAATGAGCAGTTCTTC. V gene TRBV5-4 combines with J gene TRBJ2-1; D possibly corresponds to TRBD1 (6 bases). This CDR3 is 17 amino acids long. V was cut by 0 bases and J by 0 bases, with 13 bases left in between. CDR1 is SGHNT, CDR2 YYREEE, per germline (reference sequence).

J is TRBJ1-1 and V is TRBV6-5; unclear D gene. CDR3 length equals 13 residues. Germline CDR1 reads MNHEY; CDR2 reads SVGAGI. Trimming took off 6 bases at V and 1 base at J, with 9 bases between the two ends. DNA for the CDR3: TGTGCCAGCAGGTGGCAGAAGAACACTGAAGCTTTCTTT. Translating it yields CASRWQKNTEAFF.

The genes are TRBV30 and TRBJ2-7, with 7 bases fitting TRBD1. This CDR3 has 14 residues. Trimming cost V 0 bases and J 5 bases; bases outside gene matches: 7. Per germline, CDR1 GTSNPN and CDR2 SVGIG (reference sequence). CDR3 region: CAWSVRGRGNEQYF. DNA of the CDR3: TGTGCCTGGAGTGTAAGGGGCAGGGGGAACGAGCAGTACTTC. Combining the CDR3 with reference TRBV30 and TRBJ2-7 gives the whole variable domain SQTIHQWPATLVQPVGSPLSLECTVEGTSNPNLYWYRQAAGRGLQLLFYSVGIGQISSEVPQNLSASRPQDRQFILSSKKLLLSDSGFYLCAWSVRGRGNEQYFGPGTRLTVT.

The J gene is TRBJ1-5, the V gene TRBV25-1, with no clear D. Germline loops: CDR1 MGHDK, CDR2 SYGVNS. Trimming shortened V by 6 bases and J by 0 bases, and 12 bases separated the two germline ends. The CDR3 is made up of 15 amino acids. In DNA form, the CDR3 reads TGTGCCAGCAGCCGGGGAACCTATAGCAATCAGCCCCAGCATTTT. Amino acids: CASSRGTYSNQPQHF.

V and J are TRBV18 and TRBJ1-1; 8 positions match TRBD1. The length of the CDR3 is 13 residues. CDR1 KGHSH and CDR2 LQKENI come from the germline V gene. J lost 8 bases, V lost 3 bases, and 5 bases had no gene match. The CDR3 DNA reads as TGTGCCAGCTCACCTGGACAGGGCTGGGAAGCTTTCTTT. The encoded protein is CASSPGQGWEAFF.

This clone came up once. The chain is built from TRBV6-5 and TRBJ2-1; 7 bases line up with TRBD2. V dropped 6 bases and J dropped 7; count of bases not matched to a gene: 9. Germline lookup yields CDR1 MNHEY and CDR2 SVGAGI. CDR3 length: 14 residues. Here the CDR3 DNA reads TGTGCCAGCAGGAGGGTGGGAGGGCCAAATGAGCAGTTCTTC. Its protein is CASRRVGGPNEQFF.

The V gene is TRBV30, the J gene TRBJ2-1, with a weak D call TRBD2 (5 bases). The CDR3 consists of 14 residues. Germline CDR1 reads GTSNPN; CDR2 reads SVGIG (reference sequence). V gave up 8 bases and J gave up 7 bases, with 21 bases separating them. This chain's CDR3 is CAHSQRKTRNEQFF. In DNA form, the CDR3 reads TGTGCCCATTCACAGAGGAAAACTAGAAATGAGCAGTTCTTC.

The rearrangement uses TRBV7-2 and TRBJ2-6, with D maybe TRBD1 (5 bases). This CDR3 region has 17 residues. V was trimmed by 5 bases and J by 0 bases, leaving 14 bases between them. In germline, CDR1 is SGHTA, CDR2 FQGNSA. CDR3: CASSPTRAYSGANVLTF. CDR3 coding DNA: TGTGCCAGCAGCCCAACCAGGGCGTACTCTGGGGCCAACGTCCTGACTTTC.

This sequence joins TRBV10-3 and TRBJ1-1; tentative D call: TRBD1 (5 bases). Trimming removed 10 bases from V and 1 base from J, with 10 bases in between. The germline V gene encodes CDR1 ENHRY and CDR2 SYGVKD. The CDR3 covers 12 residues. The CDR3 is CATGGWNTEAFF. Here the CDR3 DNA reads TGTGCCACGGGGGGGTGGAACACTGAAGCTTTCTTT.

The rearrangement joins TRBV6-2 or TRBV6-3 to TRBJ2-7, with a weak D call TRBD1 (6 bases). The CDR3 spans 14 residues. Germline values: CDR1 MNHEY, CDR2 SVGEGT. The ends were cut back, 6 bases at V and 3 bases at J, with 15 bases in the middle. In DNA, the CDR3 is TGTGCCAGCAGCTCCCGGGACAACTACTACGAGCAGTACTTC. It is translated as CASSSRDNYYEQYF.

A single count supports this clone. This chain uses TRBV2 with TRBJ1-2, with D possibly TRBD1 on 5 matching bases. From germline, CDR1 is SNHLY and CDR2 FYNNEI. Trimming pared 6 bases from V and 2 bases from J, leaving 13 bases between. The CDR3 has 14 residues. CDR3 nucleotide sequence: TGTGCCAGCAGCCTCCCCCCAGGGAACTATGGCTACACCTTC. It encodes CASSLPPGNYGYTF.

This clone was observed once. The rearrangement uses TRBV28 and TRBJ2-3; D might be TRBD1 (7 bases). In germline, CDR1 is MDHEN, CDR2 SYDVKM. V lost 6 bases, J lost 2 bases, and 15 bases lay in between. This CDR3 has 15 residues. The CDR3 loop is CASRGGQVYTDTQYF. The CDR3 DNA is TGTGCCAGCAGGGGAGGACAGGTCTACACAGATACGCAGTATTTT. Together with reference TRBV28 and TRBJ2-3, the CDR3 gives the full variable domain: DVKVTQSSRYLVKRTGEKVFLECVQDMDHENMFWYRQDPGLGLRLIYFSYDVKMKEKGDIPEGYSVSREKKERFSLILESASTNQTSMYLCASRGGQVYTDTQYFGPGTRLTVL.

The V gene is TRBV9, the J gene TRBJ2-1; D might be TRBD2 (5 bases). The CDR3 has 12 residues. Trimming pared 4 bases from V and 8 bases from J, leaving 10 bases between. Germline V lookup: CDR1 SGDLS, CDR2 YYNGEE. CDR3 coding DNA: TGTGCCAGCAGCCTACTAGGCGATGAGCAGTTCTTC. This sequence encodes CASSLLGDEQFF.

The V call is TRBV7-7, the J call TRBJ2-2, with 8 bases lining up with TRBD1. The CDR3 consists of 15 residues. V was pared by 4 bases and J by 4 bases, with 5 bases of the junction left unmatched. Germline V lookup: CDR1 SSHAT, CDR2 FNYEAQ (reference sequence). For the CDR3, the DNA is TGTGCCAGCAGCTCTGGACAGGGCCCCACCGGGGAGCTGTTTTTT. Translating gives CASSSGQGPTGELFF.

Here the CDR3 reads CASSLGDRRNTEAFF. The CDR3 DNA sequence: TGTGCCAGCAGCTTAGGGGACAGGAGGAACACTGAAGCTTTCTTT. The chain uses TRBV7-2 and TRBJ1-1; 8 positions match TRBD1. The CDR3 extends over 15 amino acids. The ends lost 1 base at V and 1 base at J; junction bases unmatched: 2. Germline CDR1 SGHTA, CDR2 FQGNSA.